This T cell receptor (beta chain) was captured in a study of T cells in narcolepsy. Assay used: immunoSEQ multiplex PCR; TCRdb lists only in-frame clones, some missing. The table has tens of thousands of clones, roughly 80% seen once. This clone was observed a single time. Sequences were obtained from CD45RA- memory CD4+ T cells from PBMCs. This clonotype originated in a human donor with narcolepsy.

CDR3 region: CASSSVAGGRPYEQYF. CDR3 in DNA: TGTGCCAGCAGCTCCGTAGCCGGAGGGCGGCCCTACGAGCAGTACTTC. The chain combines TRBV5-6 with TRBJ2-7; tentative D call: TRBD2 (6 bases). This CDR3 contains 16 residues. Germline V gene lookup returns CDR1 SGHDT and CDR2 YYEEEE. V lost 3 bases, J lost 2 bases, and 18 bases lay in between.